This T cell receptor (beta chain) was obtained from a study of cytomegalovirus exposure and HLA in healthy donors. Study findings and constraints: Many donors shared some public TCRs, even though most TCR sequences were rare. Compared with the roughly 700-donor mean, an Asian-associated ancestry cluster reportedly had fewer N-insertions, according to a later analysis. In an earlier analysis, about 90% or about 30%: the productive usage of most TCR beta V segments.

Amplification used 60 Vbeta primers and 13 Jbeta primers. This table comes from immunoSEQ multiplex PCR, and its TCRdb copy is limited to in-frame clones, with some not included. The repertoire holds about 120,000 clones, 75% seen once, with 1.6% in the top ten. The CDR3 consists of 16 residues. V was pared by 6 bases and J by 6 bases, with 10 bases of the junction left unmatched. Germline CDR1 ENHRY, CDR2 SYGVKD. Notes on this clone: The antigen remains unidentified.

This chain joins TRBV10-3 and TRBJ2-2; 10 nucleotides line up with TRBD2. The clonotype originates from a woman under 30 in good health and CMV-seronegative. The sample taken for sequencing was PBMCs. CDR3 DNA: TGTGCCATCAGGGTTAGCGGGGGGATCGACGCCGGGGAGCTGTTTTTT. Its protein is CAIRVSGGIDAGELFF.